This T cell receptor beta chain was sequenced for a study of T-cell memory formation after mild COVID-19 (dated by TCRdb to the early 2020s). About the full investigation: Most TCR sequence clusters were specific to one of the two donors. T-cell clones expanding and contracting after mild COVID-19 in a couple of donors were tracked by longitudinal TCRalpha and TCRbeta repertoire sequencing. Two young, previously healthy adult volunteers, one female and one male, were included in the cohort. Beyond this particular receptor, the publication reports: Contracting CD4+ clones appeared mostly in the CM and EM memory subsets, whereas CD8+ clones were enriched in EMRA. The study included only a couple of mild cases, and larger cohorts that include severe cases with pre-infection samples were judged to be necessary. SARS-CoV-2 specificity of the second-wave clones peaking on day 37 was not confirmed. Some responding clones were found in pre-infection memory, which suggests that pre-existing cross-reactive memory T cells took part in the SARS-CoV-2 response. Balanced CD4/CD8 phenotypes were observed for clones contracting from day 15 to 85, whereas a bias towards CD4+ was observed for a second wave of clones expanding from day 15 to 37.

V has 5 bases trimmed and J has 4 bases trimmed; junction bases matching no gene number 7. The CDR3 runs 14 residues from the cysteine to the phenylalanine. Only the CDR3 region is kept as DNA, spanning 42 bases read in frame from base 1. The germline V gene specifies SNHLY as CDR1 and FYNNEI as CDR2. Instrument used: Illumina NovaSeq 6000. Using 5'RACE with constant-segment primers, TCRalpha and TCRbeta cDNA libraries were constructed, with sample barcodes and unique molecular identifiers added in the process. RNA was extracted from every sample with Trizol reagent. The libraries were amplified in two PCR steps, and the second step added a second sample barcode and Illumina TruSeq adapters. Sequencing of libraries was performed on an Illumina NovaSeq with 2 x 150 bp paired-end reads. For the original study's pipeline: Reads were demultiplexed and collapsed into UMI-guided consensus sequences with migec v1.2.7. Using mixcr v2.1.11, UMI consensuses were aligned to TRA and TRB V and J templates and then assembled into clonotypes. A clonotype was counted as expanded or contracted only if both edgeR and NoisET called the change significant, with noise models trained on biological replicates. For edgeR calls, the thresholds were a false discovery rate-adjusted p below 0.01 and a log2 fold-change of 1. As an exploratory analysis of dynamics, max-normalized trajectories of the 1000 most abundant clonotypes were examined with PCA combined with hierarchical clustering. Each responding clone was given a CD4 or CD8 phenotype based on the CD4+ and CD8+ repertoires, which had been sequenced separately. TCRdb handled the public reads itself, with Q25 trimming in fastp and clone calling in MiXCR, and kept productive beta chains. When rows share a CDR3 protein, they turn into one entry using the most common DNA and genes. TCRdb's processing, not the authors' own work, is the source of the V and J calls. This sample holds hundreds of thousands of distinct CDR3 sequences; 20% were observed only once. The ten largest account for about 8.8% of the sample.

Ficoll-Paque density gradient centrifugation was used to isolate PBMCs. Concerning this clonotype itself: It has no known antigen specificity. No much larger clonotype is one base removed from it; base qualities were not supplied.

The sequence links TRBV2 to TRBJ2-5, with 7 bases matching TRBD1. Sample: PBMCs or a T cell subset sorted from them (not recorded which). This receptor was taken from an adult woman who had mild COVID-19 (a few samples of this study predate the infection). The sample titles of this study are shuffled in the database, so cell type and time point are left out; the donor was told from shared clones. The nucleotide sequence is TGTGCCAGCAGTCAACAGGGGTTTAGAGAGACCCAGTACTTC. Its amino acids are CASSQQGFRETQYF. With the rest looked up from the reference TRBV2 and TRBJ2-5 genes rather than sequenced, the full variable domain is EPEVTQTPSHQVTQMGQEVILRCVPISNHLYFYWYRQILGQKVEFLVSFYNNEISEKSEIFDDQFSVERPDGSNFTLKIRSTKLEDSAMYFCASSQQGFRETQYFGPGTRLLVL.